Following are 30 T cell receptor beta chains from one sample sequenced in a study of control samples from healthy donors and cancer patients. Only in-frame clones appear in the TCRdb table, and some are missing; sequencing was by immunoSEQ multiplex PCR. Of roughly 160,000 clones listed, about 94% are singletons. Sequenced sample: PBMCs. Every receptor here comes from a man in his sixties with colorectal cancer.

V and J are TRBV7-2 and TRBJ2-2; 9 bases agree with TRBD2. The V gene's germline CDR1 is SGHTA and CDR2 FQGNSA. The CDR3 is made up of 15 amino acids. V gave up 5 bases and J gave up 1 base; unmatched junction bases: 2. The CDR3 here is CASSVLAGNTGELFF. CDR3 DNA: TGTGCCAGCAGCGTACTAGCGGGGAACACCGGGGAGCTGTTTTTT.

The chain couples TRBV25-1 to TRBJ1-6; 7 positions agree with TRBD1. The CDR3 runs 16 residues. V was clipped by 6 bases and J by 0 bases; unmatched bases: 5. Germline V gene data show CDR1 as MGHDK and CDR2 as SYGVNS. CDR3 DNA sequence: TGTGCCAGCAGAGAGACAGGGATCTCCTATAATTCACCCCTCCACTTT. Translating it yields CASRETGISYNSPLHF.

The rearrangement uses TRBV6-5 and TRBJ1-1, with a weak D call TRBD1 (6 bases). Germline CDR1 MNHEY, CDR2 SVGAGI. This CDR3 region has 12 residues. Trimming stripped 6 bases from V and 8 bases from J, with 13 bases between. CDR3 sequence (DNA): TGTGCCAGCAGCCCCGGGACACTCGAAGCTTTCTTT. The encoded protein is CASSPGTLEAFF.

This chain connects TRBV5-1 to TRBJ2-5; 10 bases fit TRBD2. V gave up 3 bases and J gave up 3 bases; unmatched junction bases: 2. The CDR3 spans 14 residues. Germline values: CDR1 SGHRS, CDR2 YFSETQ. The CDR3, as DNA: TGCGCCAGCAGCTCCCTAGCGGGGGAAGAGACCCAGTACTTC. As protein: CASSSLAGEETQYF.

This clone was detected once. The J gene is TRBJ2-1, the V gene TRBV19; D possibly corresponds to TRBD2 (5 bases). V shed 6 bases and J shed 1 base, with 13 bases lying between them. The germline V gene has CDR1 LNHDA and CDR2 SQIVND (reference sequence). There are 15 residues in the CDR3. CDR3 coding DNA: TGTGCCAGTAGATCCGGGATTTATTCCTACAATGAGCAGTTCTTC. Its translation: CASRSGIYSYNEQFF.

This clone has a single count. In DNA, the CDR3 is TGTGCCTGGAGGGGCACAGCGAACACCGGGGAGCTGTTTTTT. It codes for CAWRGTANTGELFF. The genes are TRBV30 and TRBJ2-2; no definite D call. V dropped 3 bases and J dropped 0 bases, with 8 bases sitting between them. CDR1 GTSNPN and CDR2 SVGIG come from the germline V gene (reference sequence). This CDR3 has 14 residues.

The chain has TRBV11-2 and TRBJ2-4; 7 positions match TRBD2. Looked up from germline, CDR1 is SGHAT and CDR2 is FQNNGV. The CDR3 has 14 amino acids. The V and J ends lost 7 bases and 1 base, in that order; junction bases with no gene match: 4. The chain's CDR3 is CASTLSGAKNIQYF. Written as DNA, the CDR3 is TGTGCCAGCACCCTTAGCGGGGCCAAAAACATTCAGTACTTC.

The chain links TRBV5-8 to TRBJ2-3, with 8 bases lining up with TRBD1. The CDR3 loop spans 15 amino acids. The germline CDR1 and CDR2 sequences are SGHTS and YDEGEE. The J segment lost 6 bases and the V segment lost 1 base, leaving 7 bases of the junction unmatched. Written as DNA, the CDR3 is TGTGCCAGCAGCTTGTACGGACAGGGATACGATACGCAGTATTTT. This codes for CASSLYGQGYDTQYF. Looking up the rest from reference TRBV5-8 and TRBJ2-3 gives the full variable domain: EAGVTQSPTHLIKTRGQQATLRCSPISGHTSVYWYQQALGLGLQFLLWYDEGEERNRGNFPPRFSGRQFPNYSSELNVNALELEDSALYLCASSLYGQGYDTQYFGPGTRLTVL.

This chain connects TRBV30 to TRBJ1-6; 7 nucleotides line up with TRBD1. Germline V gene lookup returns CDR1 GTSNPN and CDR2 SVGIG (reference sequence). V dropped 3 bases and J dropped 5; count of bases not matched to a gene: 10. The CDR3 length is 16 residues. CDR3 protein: CAWSPPSGGDNSPLHF. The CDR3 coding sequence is TGTGCCTGGAGCCCGCCTTCAGGGGGGGATAATTCACCCCTCCACTTT.

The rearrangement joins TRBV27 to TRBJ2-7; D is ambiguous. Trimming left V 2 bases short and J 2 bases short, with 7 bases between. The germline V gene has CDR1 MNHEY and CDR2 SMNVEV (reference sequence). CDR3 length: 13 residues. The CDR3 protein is CASSLRPTYEQYF. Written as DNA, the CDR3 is TGTGCCAGCAGTTTACGACCGACCTACGAGCAGTACTTC.

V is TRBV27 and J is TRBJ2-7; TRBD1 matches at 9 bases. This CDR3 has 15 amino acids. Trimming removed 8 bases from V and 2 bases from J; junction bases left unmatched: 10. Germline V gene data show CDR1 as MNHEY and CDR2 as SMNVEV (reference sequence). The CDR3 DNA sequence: TGTGCCAGCCGCCCCGTCGGGACAGGGACCTACGAGCAGTACTTC. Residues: CASRPVGTGTYEQYF.

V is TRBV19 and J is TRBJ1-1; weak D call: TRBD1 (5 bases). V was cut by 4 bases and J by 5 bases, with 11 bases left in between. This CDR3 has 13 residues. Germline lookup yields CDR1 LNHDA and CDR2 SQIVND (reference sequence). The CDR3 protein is CASSTRGMTEAFF. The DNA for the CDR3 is TGTGCCAGTAGTACTCGGGGGATGACTGAAGCTTTCTTT.

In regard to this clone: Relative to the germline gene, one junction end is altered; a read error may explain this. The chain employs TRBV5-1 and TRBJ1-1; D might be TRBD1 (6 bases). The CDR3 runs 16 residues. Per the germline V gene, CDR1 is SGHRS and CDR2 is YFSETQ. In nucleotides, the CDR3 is TGCGCCGGCAGCTTGGCTCCACAGGGCGCGGCCACTGAAGCTTTCTTT. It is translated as CAGSLAPQGAATEAFF.

The CDR3 loop reads CASSYGRGQHASAFF. As DNA, the CDR3 is TGTGCCAGCAGTTACGGACGGGGACAGCACGCCTCAGCTTTCTTT. The chain combines TRBV6-5 with TRBJ1-1; TRBD1 agrees at 7 bases. CDR3 size: 15 residues. Germline values: CDR1 MNHEY, CDR2 SVGAGI. V was clipped by 2 bases and J by 10 bases; unmatched bases: 13.

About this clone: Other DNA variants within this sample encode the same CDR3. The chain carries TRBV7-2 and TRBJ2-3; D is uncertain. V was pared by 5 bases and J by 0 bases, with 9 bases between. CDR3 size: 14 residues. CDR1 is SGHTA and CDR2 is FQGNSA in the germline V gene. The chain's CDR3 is CASSLGPSTDTQYF. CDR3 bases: TGTGCCAGCAGCCTAGGTCCCAGCACAGATACGCAGTATTTT.

The CDR3 bases are TGCGCCAGCAGCCAAGATATAGGTAACTCGGAGACCCAGTACTTC. Residues: CASSQDIGNSETQYF. The chain links TRBV4-3 to TRBJ2-5; D uncertain. The CDR3 runs to 15 residues. Germline CDR1 LGHNA, CDR2 YSLEER. V dropped 0 bases and J dropped 5 bases, with 13 bases sitting between them.

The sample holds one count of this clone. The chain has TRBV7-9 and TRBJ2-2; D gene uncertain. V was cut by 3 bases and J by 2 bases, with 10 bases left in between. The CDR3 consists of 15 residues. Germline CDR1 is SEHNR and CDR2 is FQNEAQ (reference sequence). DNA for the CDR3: TGTGCCAGCAGCTTTTGGGCCTTAAACACCGGGGAGCTGTTTTTT. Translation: CASSFWALNTGELFF.

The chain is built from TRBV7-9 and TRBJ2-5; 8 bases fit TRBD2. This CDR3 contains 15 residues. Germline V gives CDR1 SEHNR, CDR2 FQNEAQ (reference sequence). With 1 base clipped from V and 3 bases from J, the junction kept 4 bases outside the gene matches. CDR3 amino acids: CASSLEGLAKETQYF. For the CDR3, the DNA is TGTGCCAGCAGCTTAGAAGGACTAGCCAAAGAGACCCAGTACTTC.

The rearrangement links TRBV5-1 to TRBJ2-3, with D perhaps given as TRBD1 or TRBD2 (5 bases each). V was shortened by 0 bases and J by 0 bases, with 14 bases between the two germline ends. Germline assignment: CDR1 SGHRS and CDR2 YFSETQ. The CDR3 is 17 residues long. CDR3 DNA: TGCGCCAGCAGCTTGGCGCTATCCGGGGCGAGCACAGATACGCAGTATTTT. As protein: CASSLALSGASTDTQYF.

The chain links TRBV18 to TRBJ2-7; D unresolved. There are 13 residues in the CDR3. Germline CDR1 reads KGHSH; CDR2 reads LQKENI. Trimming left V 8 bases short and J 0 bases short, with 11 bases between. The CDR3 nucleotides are TGTGCCAGCCAAACGGGCTACTCCTACGAGCAGTACTTC. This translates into CASQTGYSYEQYF.

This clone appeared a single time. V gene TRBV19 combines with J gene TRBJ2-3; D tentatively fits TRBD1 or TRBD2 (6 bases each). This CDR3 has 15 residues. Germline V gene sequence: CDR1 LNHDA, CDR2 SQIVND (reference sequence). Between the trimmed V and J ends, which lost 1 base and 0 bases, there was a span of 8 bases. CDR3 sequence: CASSIAGGSTDTQYF. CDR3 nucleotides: TGTGCCAGTAGTATAGCCGGGGGCAGCACAGATACGCAGTATTTT.

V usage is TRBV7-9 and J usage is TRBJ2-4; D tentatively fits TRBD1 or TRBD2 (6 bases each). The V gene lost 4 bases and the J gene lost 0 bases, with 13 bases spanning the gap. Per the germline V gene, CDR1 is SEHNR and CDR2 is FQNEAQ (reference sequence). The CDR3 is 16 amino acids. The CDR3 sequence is CASSSRGTLAKNIQYF. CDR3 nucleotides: TGTGCCAGCAGCTCCCGGGGGACACTAGCCAAAAACATTCAGTACTTC. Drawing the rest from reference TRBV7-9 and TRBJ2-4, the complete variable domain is DTGVSQNPRHKITKRGQNVTFRCDPISEHNRLYWYRQTLGQGPEFLTYFQNEAQLEKSRLLSDRFSAERPKGSFSTLEIQRTEQGDSAMYLCASSSRGTLAKNIQYFGAGTRLSVL.

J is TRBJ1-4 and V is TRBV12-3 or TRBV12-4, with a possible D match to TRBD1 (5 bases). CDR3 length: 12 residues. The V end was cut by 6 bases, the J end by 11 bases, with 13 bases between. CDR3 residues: CASRVGTAKLFF. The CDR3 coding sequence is TGTGCCAGCAGGGTGGGGACGGCTAAACTGTTTTTT.

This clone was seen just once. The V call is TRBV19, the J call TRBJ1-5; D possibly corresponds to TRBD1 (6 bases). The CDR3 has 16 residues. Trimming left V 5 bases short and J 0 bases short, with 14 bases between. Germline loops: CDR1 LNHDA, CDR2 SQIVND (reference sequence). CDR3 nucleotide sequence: TGTGCCAGTAGTGGAATAGGGGGTTATAGCAATCAGCCCCAGCATTTT. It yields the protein CASSGIGGYSNQPQHF.

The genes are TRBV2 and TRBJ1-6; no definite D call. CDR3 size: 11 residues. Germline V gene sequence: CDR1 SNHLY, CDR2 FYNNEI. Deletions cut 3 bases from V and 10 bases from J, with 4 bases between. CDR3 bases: TGTGCCAGCAGTGATCTATCACCCCTCCACTTT. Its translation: CASSDLSPLHF.

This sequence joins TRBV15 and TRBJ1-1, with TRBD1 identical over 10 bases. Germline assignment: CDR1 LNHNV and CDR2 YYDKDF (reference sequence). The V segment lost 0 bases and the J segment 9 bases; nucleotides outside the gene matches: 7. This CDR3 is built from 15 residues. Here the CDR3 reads CATSRDMGQGLKAFF. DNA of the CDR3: TGTGCCACCAGCAGAGATATGGGACAGGGGTTAAAAGCTTTCTTT.

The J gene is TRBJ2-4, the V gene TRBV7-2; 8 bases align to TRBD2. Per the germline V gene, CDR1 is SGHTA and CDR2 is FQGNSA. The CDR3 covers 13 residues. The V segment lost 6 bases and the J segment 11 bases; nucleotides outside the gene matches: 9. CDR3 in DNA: TGTGCCAGCAGTTCCGTAGCGGGGCAACTTCAGTACTTC. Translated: CASSSVAGQLQYF.

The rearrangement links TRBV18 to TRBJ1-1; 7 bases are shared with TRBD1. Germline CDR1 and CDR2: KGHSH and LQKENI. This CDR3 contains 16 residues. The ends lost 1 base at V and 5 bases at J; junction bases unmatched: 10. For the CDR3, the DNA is TGTGCCAGCTCACCACAGTCGGGCAGGGGGGGTACTGAAGCTTTCTTT. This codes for CASSPQSGRGGTEAFF.

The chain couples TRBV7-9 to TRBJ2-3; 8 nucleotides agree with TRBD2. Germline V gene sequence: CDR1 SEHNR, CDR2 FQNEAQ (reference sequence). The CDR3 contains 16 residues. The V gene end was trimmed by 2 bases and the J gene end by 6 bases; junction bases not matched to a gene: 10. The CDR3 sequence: CASSLRLAGLEDTQYF. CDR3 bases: TGTGCCAGCAGCTTAAGGCTAGCGGGCCTAGAGGATACGCAGTATTTT.

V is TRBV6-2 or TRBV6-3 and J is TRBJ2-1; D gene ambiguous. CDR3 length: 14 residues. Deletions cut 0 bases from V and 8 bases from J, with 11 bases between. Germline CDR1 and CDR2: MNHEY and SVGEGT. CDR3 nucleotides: TGTGCCAGCAGTTACTCGACACGGGTTTATGAGCAGTTCTTC. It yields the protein CASSYSTRVYEQFF.